Below, 17 T cell receptor beta chains from the same sample are listed, as sequenced in a study of tumor and adjacent non-tumor tissue in lung cancer. No cell sorting was done before RNA was extracted from the tissue. The normal lung tissue was taken more than 3 cm from the tumor edge. TCRbeta libraries were built with three rounds of nested PCR, modified from ARM-PCR. TCRdb re-called the multiplex PCR reads through MiXCR, storing one row per CDR3 protein. The sample has almost 75,000 distinct CDR3 sequences; around two thirds are singletons. The sample taken for sequencing was distant non-tumor lung tissue. Receptor source: a woman in her forties or fifties with non-small cell lung cancer.

About this clonotype itself: A much larger clone sits a single nucleotide away, making a read error possible. The rearrangement uses TRBV20-1 and TRBJ2-2; the D call may be TRBD1 or TRBD2 (6 bases each). Trimming removed 4 bases at V and 3 bases at J, with 15 bases between. This CDR3 contains 15 residues. Germline CDR1 and CDR2: DFQATT and SNEGSKA (reference sequence). The CDR3 DNA sequence: TGCAGTGCTACTTCGGTGGAGGGGGACACCGGGGAGCTGTTTTTT. Residues: CSATSVEGDTGELFF.

This clonotype was seen repeatedly, ten times or more. This sequence joins TRBV10-1 and TRBJ2-1; TRBD2 aligns across 10 bases. Germline V gene lookup returns CDR1 WNHNN and CDR2 SYGVQD (reference sequence). With 1 base clipped from V and 10 bases from J, the junction kept 7 bases outside the gene matches. This CDR3 spans 15 amino acids. The DNA of the CDR3 is TGCGCCAGCAGTGAGTGGTCTAGCGGGAGCGTGGAGCAGTTCTTC. This sequence encodes CASSEWSSGSVEQFF.

Regarding this clonotype: The junction departs from the called germline gene at one end, perhaps through a read error. The genes are TRBV11-2 and TRBJ2-1; D possibly corresponds to TRBD1 (6 bases). The CDR3 has 13 residues. Per the germline V gene, CDR1 is SGHAT and CDR2 is FQNNGV. The CDR3 nucleotides read TGTGTCAGCAGCTTAGAGGGGGTAGGAGAGAAGTTCTTC. This codes for CVSSLEGVGEKFF.

The genes are TRBV29-1 and TRBJ2-5; D gene unclear. There are 14 residues in the CDR3. CDR1 is SQVTM, CDR2 ANQGSEA, per germline. The CDR3 reads CIVVRSQYQETQYF. The CDR3 coding sequence is TGCATCGTCGTTCGTAGCCAGTACCAAGAGACCCAGTACTTC. Variable domain in full (rest from reference TRBV29-1 and TRBJ2-5): SAVISQKPSRDICQRGTSLTIQCQVDSQVTMMFWYRQQPGQSLTLIATANQGSEATYESGFVIDKFPISRPNLTFSTLTVSNMSPEDSSIYLCIVVRSQYQETQYFGPGTRLLVL.

The chain combines TRBV10-2 with TRBJ2-1; TRBD2 agrees at 9 bases. V dropped 6 bases and J dropped 4; count of bases not matched to a gene: 7. The CDR3 has 15 residues. Germline values: CDR1 WSHSY, CDR2 SAAADI. CDR3 nucleotides: TGCGCCAGCAGGGGGGCGGGAGGGGGGTACAATGAGCAGTTCTTC. This codes for CASRGAGGGYNEQFF.

On this clonotype: A read error may be the cause here, since a much bigger clone is one base away. V is TRBV4-1 and J is TRBJ2-7; D is unclear. Trimming pared 0 bases from V and 2 bases from J, leaving 11 bases between. Germline V gene sequence: CDR1 MGHRA, CDR2 YSYEKL. CDR3 size: 15 residues. Here the CDR3 DNA reads TGCGCCAGCAGCCAAGATGAAAGGGTAGCCTACGAGCAGTACTTC. Translation gives CASSQDERVAYEQYF.

As to this clonotype: This is likely a read error, given that the CDR3 carries no conserved phenylalanine or tryptophan at its end. This chain links TRBV11-2 with TRBJ2-1; no reliable D call. Trimming removed 5 bases at V and 11 bases at J, with 13 bases between. The CDR3 has 12 residues. Germline V gene sequence: CDR1 SGHAT, CDR2 FQNNGV. DNA of the CDR3: TGTGCCAGCAGCCCCTCCCGATATAAGCAGTTCTTA. This sequence encodes CASSPSRYKQFL.

This clonotype occurred a few times. V gene TRBV16 combines with J gene TRBJ2-7, with unresolved D. Trimming took 5 bases from V and 0 from J, leaving 11 bases between them. Looked up from germline, CDR1 is KGHSY and CDR2 is FQNENV. This CDR3 comprises 14 residues. The CDR3 spells CASSKTASSYEQYF. DNA of the CDR3: TGTGCCAGCAGCAAAACGGCAAGCTCCTACGAGCAGTACTTC.

Comments on this clonotype: This is likely a read error, given that the CDR3 carries no conserved phenylalanine or tryptophan at its end. CDR3 protein: CSRDGAGHTEAFI. CDR3 sequence (DNA): TGCAGCAGAGATGGGGCAGGGCACACTGAAGCTTTCATT. The rearrangement links TRBV29-1 to TRBJ1-1; tentatively, D is TRBD1 (5 bases). Trimming stripped 8 bases from V and 3 bases from J, with 16 bases between. This CDR3 spans 13 amino acids. Germline V lookup: CDR1 SQVTM, CDR2 ANQGSEA.

In its sample, this clonotype was seen many times. The chain couples TRBV6-1 to TRBJ2-1; no reliable D call. The germline CDR1 and CDR2 sequences are MNHNS and SASEGT. V was pared by 3 bases and J by 5 bases, with 8 bases between. This CDR3 comprises 13 residues. In DNA, the CDR3 is TGTGCCAGCAGTGATAATTTTAACAATGAGCAGTTCTTC. It is translated as CASSDNFNNEQFF.

Details on this clonotype: Given the absence of the conserved phenylalanine or tryptophan at the CDR3 end, a read error is likely. The rearrangement uses TRBV28 and TRBJ1-1; 9 positions agree with TRBD1. The CDR3 contains 14 residues. Germline V lookup: CDR1 MDHEN, CDR2 SYDVKM. V gave up 6 bases and J gave up 0 bases; unmatched junction bases: 2. CDR3 residues: CASSRDRVNTEAFY. CDR3 sequence (DNA): TGTGCCAGCAGCCGGGACAGGGTGAACACTGAAGCTTTCTAT.

Regarding this clonotype: An end of the junction differs from the germline gene, which may be a read error. The chain links TRBV6-5 to TRBJ1-2, with 7 bases lining up with TRBD1. The CDR3 totals 14 residues. Looked up from germline, CDR1 is MNHEY and CDR2 is SVGAGI. CDR3 nucleotide sequence: TGTGCCAGCAAGTCGAACAGGGGAAACTATGGCTACACTTTC. This codes for CASKSNRGNYGYTF.

On this clonotype: The conserved final phenylalanine or tryptophan is absent from the CDR3, which likely points to a read error. The chain carries TRBV11-2 and TRBJ2-7; no clear D gene. The germline gives CDR1 SGHAT, CDR2 FQNNGV. The CDR3 length is 14 residues. The CDR3 nucleotides read TGTGCCAACAGCTTAGTAGAGGCTTCCTACGAGCAGTACTCC. Its protein is CANSLVEASYEQYS.

The chain couples TRBV20-1 to TRBJ2-7; TRBD1 agrees at 7 bases. This CDR3 is built from 12 residues. Germline V gene sequence: CDR1 DFQATT, CDR2 SNEGSKA (reference sequence). For the CDR3, the DNA is TGCATTGCATGGGGACAGCAGGACGAGCAGTACTTC. Translated, it gives CIAWGQQDEQYF.

To note about this clonotype: The germline gene is not matched at one end of the junction; a read error may be the cause. The CDR3 nucleotides read TGTGTCAGCAGCATGTCGGGATCACAGTACGAGCAGTACTTC. It specifies CVSSMSGSQYEQYF. The rearrangement joins TRBV5-4 to TRBJ2-7; TRBD2 is a possible D gene (5 bases). This CDR3 has 14 amino acids. Looked up from germline, CDR1 is SGHNT and CDR2 is YYREEE (reference sequence). Drawing the rest from reference TRBV5-4 and TRBJ2-7, the complete variable domain is ETGVTQSPTHLIKTRGQQVTLRCSSQSGHNTVSWYQQALGQGPQFIFQYYREEENGRGNFPPRFSGLQFPNYSSELNVNALELDDSALYLCVSSMSGSQYEQYFGPGTRLTVT.

Details on this clonotype: Given a much more abundant clone one base away, this may be a read error. The V and J genes are TRBV28 and TRBJ1-2; D is uncertain. CDR1 MDHEN and CDR2 SYDVKM come from the germline V gene. The length of the CDR3 is 15 residues. CDR3 in amino acids: CVSKEQSRTSYGYTF. As DNA, the CDR3 is TGTGTCAGCAAAGAACAGTCCCGAACATCCTATGGCTACACCTTC.

Concerning this clonotype: One base away lies a much larger clone, so this may be a sequencing read error. The V and J genes are TRBV7-9 and TRBJ2-7, with a weak D call TRBD1 (6 bases). Germline lookup yields CDR1 SEHNR and CDR2 FQNEAQ (reference sequence). The CDR3 loop spans 17 amino acids. The CDR3 spells CASSLWGSRDKLYEQCF. CDR3 coding DNA: TGTGCCAGCAGCTTATGGGGATCCAGGGACAAACTCTACGAGCAGTGCTTC.